The clone carrying this T cell receptor (beta chain) was observed at least ten times. The data derive from a study of regulatory T cells in long-lasting Graves disease. TCR beta libraries were built with iRepertoire HTBI primers and Arm-PCR of CDR3 regions. One entry per CDR3 protein results from TCRdb running MiXCR on the multiplex PCR reads. The sample contains some 340,000 distinct CDR3 sequences, 23% of which appear only once. Noted time point: persistent/refractory GD, antithyroid drugs over 5 years with positive TRAb. PBMCs were the source of the RNA used for TCR sequencing. Trimming shortened V by 6 bases and J by 0 bases, and 14 bases separated the two germline ends. Germline CDR1 SGHAT, CDR2 FQNNGV. This CDR3 contains 15 residues.

This specimen was peripheral blood mononuclear cells (PBMCs), taken when the disease was refractory, from a patient treated with antithyroid drugs. V is TRBV11-2 and J is TRBJ2-5; D perhaps matches TRBD2 (6 bases). The receptor was derived from a woman aged 40-49 years with Graves disease. The CDR3 here is CASRGLAPNQETQYF. CDR3 bases: TGTGCCAGCAGGGGTCTAGCGCCGAACCAAGAGACCCAGTACTTC.